One and the same sample provided the 22 T cell receptor beta chains below, sequenced in a study of cytomegalovirus exposure and HLA in healthy donors. Amplification used 60 Vbeta primers and 13 Jbeta primers. The assay was immunoSEQ multiplex PCR, and TCRdb's table has in-frame clones only and misses some. The sample lists roughly 110,000 clones, 65% to 80% seen once, with around 5% in the top ten. Material for sequencing was PBMCs. The receptors originated from a man aged 25 to 40 in good health and CMV-seropositive.

The chain combines TRBV19 with TRBJ1-2, with TRBD1 as a possible D gene (6 bases). CDR3 length: 17 amino acids. The V gene's germline CDR1 is LNHDA and CDR2 SQIVND (reference sequence). The germline V and J ends were trimmed by 1 base and 0 bases, with 15 bases remaining between them. CDR3 coding DNA: TGTGCCAGTAGTATAGTGGGGGCAGCCGAGTCTAACTATGGCTACACCTTC. Translating it yields CASSIVGAAESNYGYTF.

This sequence joins TRBV6-1 and TRBJ2-1, with 8 nucleotides matching TRBD2. Germline assignment: CDR1 MNHNS and CDR2 SASEGT. There are 15 residues in the CDR3. The V and J ends lost 4 bases and 3 bases, in that order; junction bases with no gene match: 5. In nucleotides, the CDR3 is TGTGCCAGCAGTGTTGAAGCGGGGGTCTACAATGAGCAGTTCTTC. It specifies CASSVEAGVYNEQFF.

V gene TRBV5-4 combines with J gene TRBJ1-1; no clear D. The CDR3 is made up of 13 amino acids. Germline V gives CDR1 SGHNT, CDR2 YYREEE (reference sequence). V was pared by 4 bases and J by 6 bases, with 13 bases between. The CDR3 sequence is CASSPSWGAEAFF. The DNA for the CDR3 is TGTGCCAGCAGCCCCTCGTGGGGAGCTGAAGCTTTCTTT.

The J gene is TRBJ1-4, the V gene TRBV28, with TRBD1 matching 10 bases. The germline V gene has CDR1 MDHEN and CDR2 SYDVKM. This CDR3 comprises 14 residues. V lost 3 bases, J lost 8 bases, and 3 bases stayed unmatched. In DNA form, the CDR3 reads TGTGCCAGCAGTTTCGACAGGGGGCGCGAAAAACTGTTTTTT. Translated, it gives CASSFDRGREKLFF.

The chain uses TRBV6-1 and TRBJ2-7; 8 bases map to TRBD2. Unmatched junction bases numbered 13, after V lost 2 bases and J lost 1 base. The CDR3 length is 18 residues. CDR1 MNHNS and CDR2 SASEGT come from the germline V gene. In nucleotides, the CDR3 is TGTGCCAGCAGTGAAAGGTCCGCCTCGGGGGGGGTATCCTACGAGCAGTACTTC. Translated, it gives CASSERSASGGVSYEQYF.

This clone appeared once. The chain uses TRBV27 and TRBJ2-1; D possibly corresponds to TRBD1 (5 bases). The germline CDR1 and CDR2 sequences are MNHEY and SMNVEV (reference sequence). CDR3 length: 17 residues. Trimming cost V 2 bases and J 3 bases, with 17 bases left between them. The CDR3 nucleotides read TGTGCCAGCAGTTTAGGGGCAGGTAGGGCCAACTACAATGAGCAGTTCTTC. Its protein is CASSLGAGRANYNEQFF.

The chain employs TRBV27 and TRBJ2-1, with 8 bases matching TRBD1. V gave up 6 bases and J gave up 7 bases; unmatched junction bases: 11. Germline CDR1 and CDR2: MNHEY and SMNVEV (reference sequence). The CDR3 consists of 15 residues. CDR3 loop: CASSPIKGQANEQFF. The CDR3, as DNA: TGTGCCAGCAGCCCAATTAAGGGACAGGCTAATGAGCAGTTCTTC.

In its sample, this clone was seen once. The genes are TRBV19 and TRBJ2-1; possibly TRBD2 for D (6 bases). This CDR3 contains 14 residues. V dropped 6 bases and J dropped 3 bases, with 12 bases sitting between them. The V gene's germline CDR1 is LNHDA and CDR2 SQIVND (reference sequence). Here the CDR3 reads CASSPGTLYNEQFF. The CDR3 DNA is TGTGCCAGTAGCCCCGGGACTCTCTACAATGAGCAGTTCTTC.

Regarding this clone: A junction end diverges from the germline sequence, so it may reflect a read error. This CDR3 is also generated by other DNA sequences in the sample. The V and J genes are TRBV28 and TRBJ1-4; 8 nucleotides line up with TRBD1. Germline V CDR1 and CDR2: MDHEN, SYDVKM. This CDR3 has 16 amino acids. CDR3 sequence: CASSDRAGGDYEKLFF. The DNA of the CDR3 is TGTGCCAGCAGTGATAGGGCAGGGGGCGACTATGAAAAACTCTTTTTT.

On this clone itself: The sample has other DNA sequences that encode this CDR3 too. This chain connects TRBV11-2 to TRBJ2-7; 11 positions match TRBD1. V shed 3 bases, J shed 2 bases, and the junction held 0 bases outside the gene matches. CDR1 is SGHAT and CDR2 is FQNNGV in the germline V gene. This CDR3 region has 14 residues. CDR3 coding DNA: TGTGCCAGCAGCTTGGGACAGGGGGCCTACGAGCAGTACTTC. As protein: CASSLGQGAYEQYF.

The J gene is TRBJ2-1, the V gene TRBV5-4; a weak D match, TRBD1 (5 bases). This CDR3 spans 14 amino acids. Germline V gene sequence: CDR1 SGHNT, CDR2 YYREEE (reference sequence). The V end was cut by 2 bases, the J end by 8 bases, with 14 bases between. CDR3 residues: CASSLKQGNDEQFF. For the CDR3, the DNA is TGTGCCAGCAGCTTAAAGCAGGGAAACGATGAGCAGTTCTTC.

The chain links TRBV5-1 to TRBJ2-7, with D possibly TRBD2 on 5 matching bases. The CDR3 consists of 14 residues. In germline, CDR1 is SGHRS, CDR2 YFSETQ. V lost 4 bases and J lost 2, with 13 bases in between. CDR3 in DNA: TGCGCCAGCAGCCCTACTAGTGTACCCTACGAGCAGTACTTC. Its protein product is CASSPTSVPYEQYF.

This sequence joins TRBV27 and TRBJ1-4, with D perhaps matching TRBD1 (5 bases). CDR1 and CDR2 (germline): MNHEY, SMNVEV (reference sequence). With 2 bases removed from V and 8 bases from J, the gap between germline ends came to 12 bases. The CDR3 totals 14 residues. The CDR3 protein is CASSLGGWGEKLFF. The CDR3 region has the DNA TGTGCCAGCAGTTTAGGGGGGTGGGGCGAAAAACTGTTTTTT.

The chain links TRBV9 to TRBJ2-6; 9 bases are a match to TRBD1. Germline V lookup: CDR1 SGDLS, CDR2 YYNGEE. CDR3 length: 17 residues. The ends lost 3 bases at V and 2 bases at J; junction bases unmatched: 6. The CDR3 nucleotides read TGTGCCAGCAGCGCACAGGGGGCAGGAGCTGGGGCCAACGTCCTGACTTTC. Amino acid sequence: CASSAQGAGAGANVLTF.

This chain connects TRBV19 to TRBJ1-4; 8 nucleotides match TRBD1. V lost 6 bases, J lost 7 bases, and 7 bases stayed unmatched. CDR1 and CDR2 (germline): LNHDA, SQIVND (reference sequence). The length of the CDR3 is 14 residues. DNA of the CDR3: TGTGCCAGTAGCAGGGACAGGATTTCTGAAAAACTGTTTTTT. Amino acids: CASSRDRISEKLFF.

This rearrangement joins TRBV30 to TRBJ2-5, with a tentative D call TRBD2 (7 bases). In germline, CDR1 is GTSNPN, CDR2 SVGIG (reference sequence). Trimming cost V 0 bases and J 5 bases, with 10 bases left between them. This CDR3 region has 13 residues. The CDR3 coding sequence is TGTGCCTGGAGTGTACGGGGGGCGGAGACCCAGTACTTC. Its translation is CAWSVRGAETQYF.

The chain carries TRBV25-1 and TRBJ2-1; TRBD1 aligns across 9 bases. Trimming removed 3 bases from V and 9 bases from J; junction bases left unmatched: 6. The CDR3 has 14 amino acids. Germline CDR1 reads MGHDK; CDR2 reads SYGVNS. The CDR3: CASSDNRGRGEQFF. The CDR3 nucleotides are TGTGCCAGCAGTGATAACAGGGGGCGGGGTGAGCAGTTCTTC.

This rearrangement joins TRBV2 to TRBJ1-1; D might be TRBD1 (6 bases). The CDR3 is 18 residues long. Trimming cost V 0 bases and J 1 base, with 18 bases left between them. In germline, CDR1 is SNHLY, CDR2 FYNNEI. CDR3 sequence (DNA): TGTGCCAGCAGTGAAGCGCTTATGGGGGACATGTGGAACACTGAAGCTTTCTTT. Protein product: CASSEALMGDMWNTEAFF.

This clone was recorded a few times. V is TRBV10-3 and J is TRBJ2-2; TRBD1 agrees at 8 bases. CDR1 ENHRY and CDR2 SYGVKD come from the germline V gene. The V segment lost 0 bases and the J segment 5 bases; nucleotides outside the gene matches: 5. The CDR3 has 16 amino acids. CDR3 loop: CAISESSGGYTGELFF. DNA for the CDR3: TGTGCCATCAGTGAGTCGTCAGGGGGCTATACCGGGGAGCTGTTTTTT.

The chain employs TRBV6-1 and TRBJ2-7; 7 positions match TRBD1. After removal of 6 bases from V and 5 bases from J, the junction contained 13 bases not matched to a gene. The V gene's germline CDR1 is MNHNS and CDR2 SASEGT. There are 15 residues in the CDR3. The CDR3 loop is CASRGTDRVRHEQYF. The CDR3 bases are TGTGCCAGCAGGGGAACAGACAGGGTGAGACACGAGCAGTACTTC.

This chain links TRBV6-1 with TRBJ1-1; tentative D call: TRBD1 (5 bases). Trimming cost V 4 bases and J 3 bases, with 12 bases left between them. CDR3 size: 14 residues. Germline CDR1 MNHNS, CDR2 SASEGT. CDR3 DNA sequence: TGTGCCAGCAGTGCGTCCAGGGAAGACACTGAAGCTTTCTTT. Its protein is CASSASREDTEAFF.

The V and J genes are TRBV11-2 and TRBJ2-7; 7 nucleotides match TRBD1. In germline, CDR1 is SGHAT, CDR2 FQNNGV. The CDR3 has 13 residues. Losses at the gene ends were 5 bases for V and 3 bases for J; bases not matched to a gene: 4. The CDR3 sequence is CASSGDRDYEQYF. The CDR3 bases are TGTGCCAGCAGCGGCGACAGGGACTACGAGCAGTACTTC.